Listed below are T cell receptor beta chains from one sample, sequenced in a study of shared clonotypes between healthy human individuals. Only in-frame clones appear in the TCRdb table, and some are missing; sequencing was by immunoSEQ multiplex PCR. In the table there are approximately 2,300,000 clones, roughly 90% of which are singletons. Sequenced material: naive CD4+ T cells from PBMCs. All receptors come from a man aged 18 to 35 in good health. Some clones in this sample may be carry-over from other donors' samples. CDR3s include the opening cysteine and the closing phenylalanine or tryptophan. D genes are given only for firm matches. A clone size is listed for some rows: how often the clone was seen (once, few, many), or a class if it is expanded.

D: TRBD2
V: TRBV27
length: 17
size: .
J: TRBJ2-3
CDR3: CASSLKASGSPTDTQYF
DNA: TGTGCCAGCAGTTTGAAAGCTAGCGGTTCTCCAACAGATACGCAGTATTTT

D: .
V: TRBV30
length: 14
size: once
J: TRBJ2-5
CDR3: CAWSALREQETQYF
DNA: TGTGCCTGGAGTGCTCTTCGGGAACAAGAGACCCAGTACTTC

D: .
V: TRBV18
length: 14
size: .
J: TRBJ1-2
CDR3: CASSPTEWLGGYTF
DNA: TGTGCCAGCTCACCGACAGAGTGGTTGGGCGGCTACACCTTC

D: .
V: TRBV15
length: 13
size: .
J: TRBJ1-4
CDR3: CATSPRSEEKLFF
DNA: TGTGCCACCAGCCCCCGGTCGGAAGAAAAACTGTTTTTT

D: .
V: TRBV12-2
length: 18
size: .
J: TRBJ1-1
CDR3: CASRLRRGRVFSRSEAFF
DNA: TGTGCAAGTCGCCTCAGGCGGGGGCGAGTTTTTAGTAGGTCTGAAGCTTTCTTT

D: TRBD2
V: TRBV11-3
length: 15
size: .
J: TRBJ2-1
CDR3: CASSLAGGSYNEQFF
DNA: TGTGCCAGCAGCTTAGCGGGAGGTAGTTACAATGAGCAGTTCTTC

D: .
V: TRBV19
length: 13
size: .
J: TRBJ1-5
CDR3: CASRQLYDQPQHF
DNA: TGTGCCAGTAGACAGCTTTACGATCAGCCCCAGCATTTT

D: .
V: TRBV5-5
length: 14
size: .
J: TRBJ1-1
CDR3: CASSSAQMNTEAFF
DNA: TGTGCCAGCAGCAGCGCACAGATGAACACTGAAGCTTTCTTT

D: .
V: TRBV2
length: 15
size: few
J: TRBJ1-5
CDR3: CASSELGVGGQPQHF
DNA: TGTGCCAGCAGTGAACTGGGGGTTGGAGGTCAGCCCCAGCATTTT

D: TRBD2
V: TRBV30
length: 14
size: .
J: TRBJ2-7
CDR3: CAWMARGGAYEQYF
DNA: TGTGCCTGGATGGCTCGGGGGGGAGCCTACGAGCAGTACTTC

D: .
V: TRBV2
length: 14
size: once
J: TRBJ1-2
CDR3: CASSGGPGGYGYTF
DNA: TGTGCCAGCAGTGGAGGACCGGGCGGGTATGGCTACACCTTC

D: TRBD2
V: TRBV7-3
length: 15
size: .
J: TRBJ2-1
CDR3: CASSLQHQGGLEQFF
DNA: TGTGCCAGCAGCCTACAACACCAGGGAGGGCTTGAGCAGTTCTTC

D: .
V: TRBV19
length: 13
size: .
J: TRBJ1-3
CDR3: CASSIRDGNTIYF
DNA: TGTGCCAGTAGTATCCGGGATGGAAACACCATATATTTT

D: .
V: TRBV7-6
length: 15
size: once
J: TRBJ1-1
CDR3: CASSLGQGGNTEAFF
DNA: TGTGCCAGCAGTCTAGGCCAGGGAGGGAACACTGAAGCTTTCTTT

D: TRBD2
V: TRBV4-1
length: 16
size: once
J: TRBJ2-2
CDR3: CASSHRTSGNTGELFF
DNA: TGCGCCAGCAGCCACAGGACTAGCGGGAACACCGGGGAGCTGTTTTTT

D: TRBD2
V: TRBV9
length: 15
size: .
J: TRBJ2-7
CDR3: CASSVGGLATYEQYF
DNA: TGTGCCAGCAGCGTAGGGGGACTAGCGACCTACGAGCAGTACTTC

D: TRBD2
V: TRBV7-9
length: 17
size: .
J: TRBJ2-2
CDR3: CASSPLGLAGNTGELFF
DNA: TGTGCCAGCAGCCCTCTTGGACTAGCGGGTAACACCGGGGAGCTGTTTTTT

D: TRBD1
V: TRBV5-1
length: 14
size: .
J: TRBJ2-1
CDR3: CASTRTGGNNEQFF
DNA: TGCGCCAGCACCCGGACAGGGGGGAACAATGAGCAGTTCTTC

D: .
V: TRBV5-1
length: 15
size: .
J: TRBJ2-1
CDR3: CASSLDLGSYNEQFF
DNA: TGCGCCAGCAGCTTGGATTTGGGCTCCTACAATGAGCAGTTCTTC

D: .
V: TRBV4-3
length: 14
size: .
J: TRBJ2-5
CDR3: CASSQQGGLETQYF
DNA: TGCGCCAGCAGCCAACAGGGGGGGCTTGAGACCCAGTACTTC

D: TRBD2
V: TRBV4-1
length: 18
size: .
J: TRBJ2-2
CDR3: CASSQGMASGRNTGELFF
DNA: TGCGCCAGCAGCCAAGGTATGGCTAGCGGGCGCAACACCGGGGAGCTGTTTTTT

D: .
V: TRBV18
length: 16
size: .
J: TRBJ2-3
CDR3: CASSPEQGSMTDTQYF
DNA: TGTGCCAGCTCACCCGAACAGGGTAGTATGACAGATACGCAGTATTTT

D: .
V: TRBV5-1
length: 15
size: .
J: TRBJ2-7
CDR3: CASSLALGAIYEQYF
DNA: TGCGCCAGCAGCTTGGCCTTAGGAGCTATCTACGAGCAGTACTTC

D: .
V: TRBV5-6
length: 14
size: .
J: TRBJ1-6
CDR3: CASSSTENNSPLHF
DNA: TGTGCCAGCAGCTCCACAGAGAATAATTCACCCCTCCACTTT

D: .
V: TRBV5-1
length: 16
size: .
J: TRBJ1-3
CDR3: CASSLEAVGSGNTIYF
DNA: TGCGCCAGCAGCTTGGAGGCGGTGGGCTCTGGAAACACCATATATTTT

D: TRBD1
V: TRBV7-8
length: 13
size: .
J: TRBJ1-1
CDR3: CASSRDRVTEAFF
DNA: TGTGCCAGCAGCAGAGACAGGGTGACTGAAGCTTTCTTT

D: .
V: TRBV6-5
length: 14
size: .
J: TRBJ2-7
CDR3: CASSHRDSHYEQYF
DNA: TGTGCCAGCAGTCACCGGGACTCCCACTACGAGCAGTACTTC

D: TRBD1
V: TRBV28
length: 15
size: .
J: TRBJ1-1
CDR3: CASSPPGQGYTEAFF
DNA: TGTGCCAGCAGTCCCCCCGGACAGGGGTACACTGAAGCTTTCTTT

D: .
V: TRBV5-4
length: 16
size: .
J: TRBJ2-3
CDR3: CAGSLASRGGTDTQYF
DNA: TGTGCCGGCAGCTTGGCCTCCCGTGGTGGCACAGATACGCAGTATTTT

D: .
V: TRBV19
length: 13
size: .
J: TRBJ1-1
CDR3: CASSGSRVSEAFF
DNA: TGTGCCAGTAGCGGAAGCAGGGTATCTGAAGCTTTCTTT

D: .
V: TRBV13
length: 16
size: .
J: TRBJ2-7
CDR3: CASSLGERPPSREQYF
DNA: TGTGCCAGCAGCTTGGGGGAGCGACCCCCGTCCCGCGAGCAGTACTTC

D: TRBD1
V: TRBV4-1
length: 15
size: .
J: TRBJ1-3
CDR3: CASSQGAGGGNTIYF
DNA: TGCGCCAGCAGCCAAGGGGCAGGGGGTGGAAACACCATATATTTT

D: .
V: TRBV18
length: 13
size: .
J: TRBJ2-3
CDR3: CASSPPSTDTQYF
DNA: TGTGCCAGCTCACCACCGTCCACAGATACGCAGTATTTT

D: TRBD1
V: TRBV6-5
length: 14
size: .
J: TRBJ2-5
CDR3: CASSSGTGRETQYF
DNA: TGTGCCAGCAGCTCCGGGACAGGGAGGGAGACCCAGTACTTC

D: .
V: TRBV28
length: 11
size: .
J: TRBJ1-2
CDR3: CASSDINGYTF
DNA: TGTGCCAGCAGTGACATAAATGGCTACACCTTC

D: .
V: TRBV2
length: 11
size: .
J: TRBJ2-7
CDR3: CASSARDEQYF
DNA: TGTGCCAGCAGTGCTCGGGACGAGCAGTACTTC

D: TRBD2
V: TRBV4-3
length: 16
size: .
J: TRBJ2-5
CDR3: CASSQEPRGGQETQYF
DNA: TGCGCCAGCAGCCAAGAGCCTCGGGGAGGGCAAGAGACCCAGTACTTC

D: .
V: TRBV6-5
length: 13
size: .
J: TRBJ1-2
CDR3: CATAPVSNYGYTF
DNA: TGTGCCACCGCCCCGGTTTCCAACTATGGCTACACCTTC

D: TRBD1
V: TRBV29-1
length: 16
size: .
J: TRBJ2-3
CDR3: CSVGGRQGFSTDTQYF
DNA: TGCAGCGTTGGGGGGAGACAGGGATTTAGCACAGATACGCAGTATTTT

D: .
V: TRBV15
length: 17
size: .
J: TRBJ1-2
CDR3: CATSRGGRGLLDYGYTF
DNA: TGTGCCACCAGCAGAGGGGGGAGAGGCCTACTCGATTATGGCTACACCTTC

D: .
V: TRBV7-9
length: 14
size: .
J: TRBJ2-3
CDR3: CASSLMRDSDTQYF
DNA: TGTGCCAGCAGCTTAATGCGGGACTCAGATACGCAGTATTTT

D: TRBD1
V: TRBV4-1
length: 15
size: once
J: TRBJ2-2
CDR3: CASSPTRQGPGELFF
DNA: TGCGCCAGCAGCCCTACCCGACAGGGCCCCGGGGAGCTGTTTTTT

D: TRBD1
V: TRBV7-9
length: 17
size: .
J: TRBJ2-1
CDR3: CASSLFRGLSSYNEQFF
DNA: TGTGCCAGCAGCTTATTCAGGGGGCTTAGCTCCTACAATGAGCAGTTCTTC

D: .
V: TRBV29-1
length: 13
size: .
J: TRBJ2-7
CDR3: CSVEDQRGFEQYF
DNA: TGCAGCGTTGAAGATCAACGGGGATTCGAGCAGTACTTC

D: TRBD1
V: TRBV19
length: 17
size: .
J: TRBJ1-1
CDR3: CASTTGQANRMNTEAFF
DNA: TGTGCCAGTACTACCGGACAGGCGAACCGGATGAACACTGAAGCTTTCTTT

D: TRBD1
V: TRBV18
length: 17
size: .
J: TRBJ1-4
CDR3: CASSRIIAGTGGEKLFF
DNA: TGTGCCAGCTCACGGATAATCGCCGGGACAGGGGGAGAAAAACTGTTTTTT

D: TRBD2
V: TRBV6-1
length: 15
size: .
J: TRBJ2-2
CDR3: CASSVAGANTGELFF
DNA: TGTGCCAGCAGCGTAGCGGGGGCGAATACCGGGGAGCTGTTTTTT

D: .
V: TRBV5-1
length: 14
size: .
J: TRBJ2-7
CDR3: CASSLGARDNEQYF
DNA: TGCGCCAGCAGCTTGGGGGCCAGGGATAACGAGCAGTACTTC

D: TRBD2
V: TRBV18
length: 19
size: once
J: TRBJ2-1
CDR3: CASSAGRPARLAGYNEQFF
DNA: TGTGCCAGCTCAGCAGGACGGCCCGCGAGACTAGCGGGATACAATGAGCAGTTCTTC

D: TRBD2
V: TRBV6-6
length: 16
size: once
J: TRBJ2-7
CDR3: CASSYQAGGSAYEQYF
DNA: TGTGCCAGCAGTTATCAAGCGGGAGGTAGCGCCTACGAGCAGTACTTC

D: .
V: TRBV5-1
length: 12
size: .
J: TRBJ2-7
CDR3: CASSTGTYEQYF
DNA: TGCGCCAGCAGCACCGGGACATACGAGCAGTACTTC

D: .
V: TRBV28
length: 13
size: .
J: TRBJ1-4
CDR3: CASNTGSHEKLFF
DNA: TGTGCCAGCAATACAGGGTCGCATGAAAAACTGTTTTTT

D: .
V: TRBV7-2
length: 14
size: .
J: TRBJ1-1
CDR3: CASSLLWGNTEAFF
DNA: TGTGCCAGCAGCCTCCTCTGGGGGAACACTGAAGCTTTCTTT

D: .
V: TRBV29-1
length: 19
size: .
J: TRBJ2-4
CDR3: CSVGWAGGTLKLAKNIQYF
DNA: TGCAGCGTTGGTTGGGCGGGTGGAACCCTAAAACTAGCCAAAAACATTCAGTACTTC

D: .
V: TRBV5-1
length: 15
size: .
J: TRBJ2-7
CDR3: CASRTQANLQHEQYF
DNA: TGCGCCAGCAGGACACAGGCGAACCTCCAACACGAGCAGTACTTC

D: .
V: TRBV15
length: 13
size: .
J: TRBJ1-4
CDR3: CATSRAINEKLFF
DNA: TGTGCCACCAGCAGAGCCATTAATGAAAAACTGTTTTTT

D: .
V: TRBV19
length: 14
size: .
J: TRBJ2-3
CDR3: CASSIGQGTDTQYF
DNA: TGTGCCAGTAGCATTGGCCAGGGTACAGATACGCAGTATTTT

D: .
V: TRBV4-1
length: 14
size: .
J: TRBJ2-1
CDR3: CASSQAPNTGEQFF
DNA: TGCGCCAGCAGCCAAGCTCCCAACACGGGTGAGCAGTTCTTC

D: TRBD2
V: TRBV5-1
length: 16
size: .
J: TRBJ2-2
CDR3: CASSTGLAGVSGELFF
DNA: TGCGCCAGCAGCACCGGACTAGCGGGAGTCTCCGGGGAGCTGTTTTTT

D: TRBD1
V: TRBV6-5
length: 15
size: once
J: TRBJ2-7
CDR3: CASSYAGQGGNEQYF
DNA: TGTGCCAGCAGTTACGCTGGACAGGGGGGCAACGAGCAGTACTTC